The 13 T cell receptor beta chains in this list originate from one sample, sequenced in a study of blood T cell repertoires in COVID-19. This table comes from immunoSEQ multiplex PCR, and its TCRdb copy is limited to in-frame clones, with some not included. The profile shows hundreds of thousands of clones, around 89% of them singletons. Sequencing was done on a sample of PBMCs or T cells enriched from blood (not recorded which). The receptors here all came from a young man who had recovered from COVID-19.

This chain connects TRBV5-4 to TRBJ2-5; 10 nucleotides agree with TRBD1. The length of the CDR3 is 17 residues. Unmatched junction bases numbered 17, after V lost 2 bases and J lost 10 bases. The germline CDR1 and CDR2 sequences are SGHNT and YYREEE (reference sequence). CDR3 nucleotides: TGTGCCAGCAGCTTAAACGGGGGGACAGGGGTCGAGAAGATCCAGTACTTC. Amino acids: CASSLNGGTGVEKIQYF.

The chain combines TRBV29-1 with TRBJ1-1, with TRBD1 matching over 10 bases. V trimming: 6 bases; J trimming: 0 bases; junction bases outside the gene matches: 10. CDR1 is SQVTM and CDR2 is ANQGSEA in the germline V gene. The CDR3 runs to 16 residues. The DNA of the CDR3 is TGCAGCGTGATGGGACAGGGGATATCCATGAACACTGAAGCTTTCTTT. Translation gives CSVMGQGISMNTEAFF.

The V gene is TRBV7-6, the J gene TRBJ2-3; perhaps TRBD2 as D (5 bases). Germline-derived CDR1 and CDR2 are SGHVS and FNYEAQ. V was trimmed by 1 base and J by 4 bases, leaving 9 bases between them. The length of the CDR3 is 14 residues. CDR3 sequence: CASSLGSVPDTQYF. Here the CDR3 DNA reads TGTGCCAGCAGCTTAGGTAGCGTGCCAGATACGCAGTATTTT.

The J gene is TRBJ2-6, the V gene TRBV12-1; the table's TRBD1 call for D was not verified on the DNA. TRBV12-1 is annotated as a pseudogene. This CDR3 has 18 residues. In DNA, the CDR3 is TGTGCCAGCAGCACGCCGCTGTTAGGACAAAGTCGGGCCAACGTCCTGACTTTC. Translated, it gives CASSTPLLGQSRANVLTF.

This clone was seen more than once but under ten times. This chain connects TRBV6-5 to TRBJ1-2, with 10 bases aligning to TRBD1. Germline CDR1 and CDR2: MNHEY and SVGAGI. This CDR3 has 15 amino acids. Losses at the gene ends were 5 bases for V and 5 bases for J; bases not matched to a gene: 8. The CDR3 spells CASSPQTGGAYGYTF. CDR3 DNA sequence: TGTGCCAGCAGTCCCCAGACAGGGGGCGCGTATGGCTACACCTTC.

The gene calls are TRBV7-9 and TRBJ2-7; perhaps TRBD2 as D (5 bases). V was clipped by 5 bases and J by 5 bases, with 13 bases between them. This CDR3 has 13 amino acids. CDR1 SEHNR and CDR2 FQNEAQ come from the germline V gene (reference sequence). CDR3 nucleotide sequence: TGTGCCAGCAGCCTCGGGATGAACGACGAGCAGTACTTC. Translating gives CASSLGMNDEQYF.

This clone was counted between two and nine times. The gene calls are TRBV5-1 and TRBJ2-7; 10 positions match TRBD2. The CDR3 contains 17 residues. V dropped 0 bases and J dropped 3; count of bases not matched to a gene: 9. CDR1 and CDR2 from the germline V gene are SGHRS and YFSETQ. CDR3 sequence reads: CASSLVASGGSVYEQYF. The CDR3 DNA reads as TGCGCCAGCAGCTTGGTGGCTAGCGGGGGTTCAGTCTACGAGCAGTACTTC.

The chain's CDR3 is CASLEPAGVKQYF. The CDR3 nucleotides are TGTGCCAGCCTCGAACCGGCGGGAGTCAAGCAGTACTTC. The chain has TRBV7-9 and TRBJ2-7; 7 bases match TRBD2. V was pared by 8 bases and J by 8 bases, with 12 bases of the junction left unmatched. The germline V gene encodes CDR1 SEHNR and CDR2 FQNEAQ (reference sequence). CDR3 length equals 13 residues. The full variable domain, completed using reference TRBV7-9 and TRBJ2-7, is DTGVSQNPRHKITKRGQNVTFRCDPISEHNRLYWYRQTLGQGPEFLTYFQNEAQLEKSRLLSDRFSAERPKGSFSTLEIQRTEQGDSAMYLCASLEPAGVKQYFGPGTRLTVT.

This chain connects TRBV4-1 to TRBJ1-5; perhaps TRBD1 as D (5 bases). The V gene lost 1 base and the J gene lost 2 bases, with 12 bases spanning the gap. CDR1 and CDR2 from the germline V gene are MGHRA and YSYEKL. This CDR3 is 16 amino acids long. The CDR3 sequence: CASSQVAGIGNQPQHF. The CDR3 bases are TGCGCCAGCAGCCAAGTAGCAGGGATTGGCAATCAGCCCCAGCATTTT.

The CDR3 loop reads CASRPTGPEAFF. The CDR3 nucleotides read TGTGCCAGCAGACCGACAGGGCCTGAAGCTTTCTTT. The J gene is TRBJ1-1, the V gene TRBV28, with 7 bases aligning to TRBD1. From germline, CDR1 is MDHEN and CDR2 SYDVKM. V lost 6 bases and J lost 6; bases outside the gene matches: 4. CDR3 size: 12 residues.

This clone was detected only once. The chain uses TRBV4-2 and TRBJ2-2; 12 nucleotides line up with TRBD2. Germline loops: CDR1 LGHNA, CDR2 YNFKEQ. This CDR3 has 17 residues. J lost 0 bases, V lost 5 bases, and 4 bases had no gene match. CDR3 in amino acids: CASSSGLAGSNTGELFF. CDR3 in DNA: TGTGCCAGCAGCTCCGGACTAGCGGGGTCGAACACCGGGGAGCTGTTTTTT.

The rearrangement joins TRBV28 to TRBJ1-5, with 7 positions matching TRBD1. Germline V gene sequence: CDR1 MDHEN, CDR2 SYDVKM. J gave up 11 bases and V 5 bases, and 6 bases lay outside the gene matches. This CDR3 is 12 amino acids long. The CDR3 spells CASSAPQGSQHF. The CDR3 nucleotides read TGTGCCAGCAGTGCTCCACAGGGGTCCCAGCATTTT.

The CDR3 sequence: CASSPLSGNTIYF. In DNA form, the CDR3 reads TGCGCCAGCAGCCCGTTGTCTGGAAACACCATATATTTT. The V and J genes are TRBV5-1 and TRBJ1-3; D is ambiguous. The CDR3 loop spans 13 amino acids. Deletions cut 4 bases from V and 1 base from J, with 6 bases between. Germline values: CDR1 SGHRS, CDR2 YFSETQ.